One sample yielded the 3 T cell receptor beta chains listed below, sequenced in a study of shared clonotypes between healthy human individuals. The assay was immunoSEQ multiplex PCR, and TCRdb's table has in-frame clones only and misses some. The sample yields 300,000 to 400,000 clones, around nine tenths seen once. The sequenced sample was memory CD8+ T cells sorted from blood. Subset denoted: CD45RO+ cells pooled with CCR7-negative TemRA cells. The receptors here all came from a man younger than 35 in good health.

The genes are TRBV6-5 and TRBJ2-1, with TRBD2 matching over 10 bases. Germline loops: CDR1 MNHEY, CDR2 SVGAGI. The V gene end was trimmed by 5 bases and the J gene end by 8 bases; junction bases not matched to a gene: 3. CDR3 length: 13 residues. The DNA for the CDR3 is TGTGCCAGCAGTCAGGGGACTAGCGATGAGCAGTTCTTC. Its translation is CASSQGTSDEQFF.

The chain has TRBV25-1 and TRBJ2-7; TRBD2 is a possible D gene (6 bases). V was pared by 8 bases and J by 7 bases, with 21 bases between. The CDR3 has 14 amino acids. Germline V gene lookup returns CDR1 MGHDK and CDR2 SYGVNS. CDR3 coding DNA: TGTGCCAGCCAAACCGGGACGGGACTTTCGGAGCAGTACTTC. Amino acid sequence: CASQTGTGLSEQYF.

The gene calls are TRBV5-1 and TRBJ1-1; 7 bases are a match to TRBD1. Trimming took 4 bases from V and 0 from J; bases not matched to a gene: 12. The germline CDR1 and CDR2 sequences are SGHRS and YFSETQ. The CDR3 length is 17 residues. The DNA for the CDR3 is TGCGCCAGCAGCACCCATAGGCAGGGGGGATTGAACACTGAAGCTTTCTTT. Protein product: CASSTHRQGGLNTEAFF. Looking up the rest from reference TRBV5-1 and TRBJ1-1 gives the full variable domain: KAGVTQTPRYLIKTRGQQVTLSCSPISGHRSVSWYQQTPGQGLQFLFEYFSETQRNKGNFPGRFSGRQFSNSRSEMNVSTLELGDSALYLCASSTHRQGGLNTEAFFGQGTRLTVV.